This TCR beta chain was documented in a study of T cell responses to AZD1222 COVID-19 vaccine. The study, taken as a whole, reports: Breadth and depth of Spike-specific TCRs rose after two AZD1222 doses. White British ancestry dominated among donors, who included more females, and clonal diversity was possibly underestimated. Only after the peak T cell response were repertoires sampled. Only 5 to 7 AZD1222 recipients were seropositive at baseline.

CDR1 and CDR2 from the germline V gene are SQVTM and ANQGSEA. This CDR3 contains 13 residues. The assay was immunoSEQ multiplex PCR, and TCRdb's table has in-frame clones only and misses some. The data show approximately 180,000 clones, with around nine tenths seen just once and 3.6% held by the top ten. A word on this clone: Its specificity is unknown.

The V and J genes are TRBV29-1 and TRBJ2-1, with 11 bases fitting TRBD1. The material was peripheral blood, obtained 28 days after the second dose of the MenACWY control vaccine. The sequence derives from an adult who received the MenACWY meningococcal vaccine as a control. The CDR3 DNA reads as TGCACGGGACAGGGGGTACGGCGTAATGAGCAGTTCTTC. Its protein is CTGQGVRRNEQFF.